This passage covers 24 T cell receptor beta chains from one sample sequenced in a study of radiotherapy plus CTLA-4 blockade in lung cancer. Profiled with immunoSEQ multiplex PCR; TCRdb holds only in-frame clones, not every one. This sample yields about 110,000 clones, of which over 75% are seen a single time; about 2.2% belongs to the top ten. Source: peripheral blood, taken from a patient treated with radiotherapy plus ipilimumab. These receptors came from a human donor with non-small cell lung cancer that progressed on radiotherapy plus ipilimumab. Some clones in this sample may be carry-over from other donors' samples.

The chain uses TRBV9 and TRBJ2-1; perhaps TRBD1 as D (5 bases). The CDR3 sequence is 13 residues long. Trimming removed 2 bases at V and 9 bases at J, with 12 bases between. Germline V gives CDR1 SGDLS, CDR2 YYNGEE. In nucleotides, the CDR3 is TGTGCCAGCAGCGTTGCAGGGATCGGTGAGCAGTTCTTC. Amino acids: CASSVAGIGEQFF.

The rearrangement joins TRBV9 to TRBJ2-1; 10 bases match TRBD2. V lost 0 bases, J lost 9 bases, and 12 bases stayed unmatched. Germline V CDR1 and CDR2: SGDLS, YYNGEE. There are 17 residues in the CDR3. CDR3: CASSVGVAGGSFGEQFF. The CDR3 DNA sequence: TGTGCCAGCAGCGTAGGGGTAGCGGGGGGATCCTTTGGTGAGCAGTTCTTC.

The CDR3 protein is CASSLLAAYNSPLHF. CDR3 bases: TGTGCCAGCAGCTTATTGGCAGCCTATAATTCACCCCTCCACTTT. V is TRBV7-2 and J is TRBJ1-6; unclear D gene. The V and J ends lost 2 bases and 2 bases respectively, with 7 bases between them. The germline gives CDR1 SGHTA, CDR2 FQGNSA. CDR3 length: 15 residues.

The chain is built from TRBV11-3 and TRBJ2-3; 7 bases align to TRBD2. V was clipped by 5 bases and J by 3 bases; unmatched bases: 8. The CDR3 has 15 residues. Germline V gene data show CDR1 as SGHNT and CDR2 as YENEEA. The CDR3 sequence: CASSGRHGGTDTQYF. CDR3 nucleotide sequence: TGTGCCAGCAGCGGGCGGCACGGGGGGACAGATACGCAGTATTTT.

The genes are TRBV2 and TRBJ2-5; weak D call: TRBD2 (6 bases). The CDR3 is 13 amino acids. Trimming took 5 bases from V and 9 from J, leaving 16 bases between them. Germline V lookup: CDR1 SNHLY, CDR2 FYNNEI. The CDR3 DNA sequence: TGTGCCAGCAGTCAACAGTGGGAGGCGGCCCAGTACTTC. Encoded protein: CASSQQWEAAQYF.

The J gene is TRBJ1-3, the V gene TRBV5-5; D unclear. The CDR3 has 17 residues. The germline V and J ends were trimmed by 1 base and 0 bases, with 14 bases remaining between them. CDR1 is SGHKS and CDR2 is YYEKEE in the germline V gene (reference sequence). The DNA of the CDR3 is TGTGCCAGCAGCTTGCTTGGACCCAACAACTCTGGAAACACCATATATTTT. Protein sequence: CASSLLGPNNSGNTIYF.

This chain uses TRBV5-1 with TRBJ2-1; 7 positions agree with TRBD1. The CDR3 loop spans 15 amino acids. The germline gives CDR1 SGHRS, CDR2 YFSETQ. Trimming took 4 bases from V and 0 from J; bases not matched to a gene: 4. CDR3 protein: CASSVRDSSYNEQFF. The CDR3 DNA follows: TGCGCCAGCAGCGTCCGGGACAGCTCCTACAATGAGCAGTTCTTC.

The chain is built from TRBV10-3 and TRBJ2-3; 8 bases fit TRBD1. CDR1 ENHRY and CDR2 SYGVKD come from the germline V gene. J was trimmed by 1 base and V by 5 bases; bases with no gene match: 11. CDR3 length: 17 amino acids. The CDR3 region is CAISRTPQGEGTDTQYF. Written as DNA, the CDR3 is TGTGCCATCAGTAGAACCCCACAGGGGGAGGGCACAGATACGCAGTATTTT.

The V and J genes are TRBV20-1 and TRBJ1-5; D is uncertain. Trimming left V 3 bases short and J 6 bases short, with 6 bases between. This CDR3 region has 11 residues. Germline CDR1 and CDR2: DFQATT and SNEGSKA (reference sequence). The CDR3 DNA reads as TGCAGTGCTAGCTATGGTCAGCCCCAGCATTTT. It yields the protein CSASYGQPQHF.

The chain links TRBV5-1 to TRBJ2-7; possible D gene TRBD2, 6 bases. CDR1 is SGHRS and CDR2 is YFSETQ in the germline V gene. Trimming shortened V by 4 bases and J by 3 bases, and 17 bases separated the two germline ends. The CDR3 runs 15 residues. The CDR3 nucleotides read TGCGCCAGCAGCACAACACCCGGGACTCGCTACGAGCAGTACTTC. This translates into CASSTTPGTRYEQYF.

By frequency in the sample, this clone is medium-sized. At the DNA level, this CDR3 is encoded by other sequences in the same sample as well. The chain links TRBV6-4 to TRBJ2-2; unclear D gene. CDR3 length equals 13 residues. CDR1 MRHNA and CDR2 SNTAGT come from the germline V gene. The V end lost 0 bases, the J end lost 3 bases, and 2 bases lay between the germline ends. As DNA, the CDR3 is TGTGCCAGCAGTGACTCAGACACCGGGGAGCTGTTTTTT. Translating gives CASSDSDTGELFF.

The rearrangement joins TRBV2 to TRBJ2-5, with a tentative D call TRBD2 (5 bases). The CDR3 totals 14 residues. Germline loops: CDR1 SNHLY, CDR2 FYNNEI. Deletions cut 1 base from V and 5 bases from J, with 11 bases between. DNA for the CDR3: TGTGCCAGCAGTGAAGGGACCACGGGGGAGACCCAGTACTTC. It yields the protein CASSEGTTGETQYF.

V gene TRBV18 combines with J gene TRBJ1-4; TRBD1 is a possible D gene (5 bases). The CDR3 is made up of 15 amino acids. Trimming took 3 bases from V and 0 from J, leaving 8 bases between them. CDR1 and CDR2 (germline): KGHSH, LQKENI. CDR3 in amino acids: CASSPLQATNEKLFF. As DNA, the CDR3 is TGTGCCAGCTCACCTTTACAGGCAACTAATGAAAAACTGTTTTTT.

The chain couples TRBV5-1 to TRBJ1-2; D is ambiguous. Trimming pared 5 bases from V and 5 bases from J, leaving 13 bases between. The CDR3 sequence is 13 residues long. CDR1 is SGHRS and CDR2 is YFSETQ in the germline V gene. The DNA of the CDR3 is TGCGCCAGCAGACACGGGATGAGTTATGGCTACACCTTC. Translated, it gives CASRHGMSYGYTF.

The chain links TRBV5-1 to TRBJ1-1; possible D gene TRBD1, 5 bases. Trimming stripped 0 bases from V and 1 base from J, with 7 bases between. The V gene's germline CDR1 is SGHRS and CDR2 YFSETQ. This CDR3 contains 14 residues. CDR3 DNA sequence: TGCGCCAGCAGCTTGGATACAGGGAACACTGAAGCTTTCTTT. Its translation: CASSLDTGNTEAFF. Based on the CDR3 plus reference TRBV5-1 and TRBJ1-1, the full variable domain is KAGVTQTPRYLIKTRGQQVTLSCSPISGHRSVSWYQQTPGQGLQFLFEYFSETQRNKGNFPGRFSGRQFSNSRSEMNVSTLELGDSALYLCASSLDTGNTEAFFGQGTRLTVV.

V gene TRBV2 combines with J gene TRBJ1-2; no definite D call. This CDR3 is built from 16 residues. V was cut by 7 bases and J by 0 bases, with 18 bases left in between. Germline CDR1 and CDR2: SNHLY and FYNNEI. The CDR3 coding sequence is TGTGCCAGCATTCCTATGGGTGCCGAAGCTAACTATGGCTACACCTTC. Residues: CASIPMGAEANYGYTF.

V is TRBV7-9 and J is TRBJ1-1, with 12 nucleotides matching TRBD1. The junction had 4 bases not matched to a gene; V was cut back by 3 bases and J by 8 bases. Germline loops: CDR1 SEHNR, CDR2 FQNEAQ (reference sequence). CDR3 length: 14 residues. CDR3 sequence: CASSLGQGALEAFF. For the CDR3, the DNA is TGTGCCAGCAGCTTGGGACAGGGGGCCTTGGAAGCTTTCTTT.

The chain has TRBV4-1 and TRBJ1-4, with TRBD1 as a possible D gene (6 bases). The CDR3 is made up of 16 amino acids. The ends were cut back, 8 bases at V and 5 bases at J, with 21 bases in the middle. CDR1 and CDR2 (germline): MGHRA, YSYEKL. CDR3 amino acids: CASSLGTFNTNEKLFF. DNA for the CDR3: TGCGCCAGCTCCCTGGGGACATTTAATACCAATGAAAAACTGTTTTTT.

This rearrangement joins TRBV5-6 to TRBJ2-1; no firm D call. The germline CDR1 and CDR2 sequences are SGHDT and YYEEEE. Trimming pared 2 bases from V and 7 bases from J, leaving 13 bases between. The CDR3 extends over 14 amino acids. CDR3 coding DNA: TGTGCCAGCAGCTTATCCCGCCGGAGAAATGAGCAGTTCTTC. Residues: CASSLSRRRNEQFF.

The rearrangement links TRBV7-8 to TRBJ2-1, with a possible D match to TRBD1 (6 bases). The V and J ends lost 7 bases and 8 bases respectively, with 21 bases between them. Looked up from germline, CDR1 is SGHVS and CDR2 is FQNEAQ. This CDR3 region has 15 residues. CDR3 sequence (DNA): TGTGCCAGCAACAGTGACAGGACCTTAGGGGATGAGCAGTTCTTC. It specifies CASNSDRTLGDEQFF. The full variable domain, completed using reference TRBV7-8 and TRBJ2-1, is GAGVSQSPRYKVAKRGQDVALRCDPISGHVSLFWYQQALGQGPEFLTYFQNEAQLDKSGLPSDRFFAERPEGSVSTLKIQRTQQEDSAVYLCASNSDRTLGDEQFFGPGTRLTVL.

The rearrangement links TRBV2 to TRBJ2-1; D is unresolved. Germline V gene sequence: CDR1 SNHLY, CDR2 FYNNEI. The CDR3 is made up of 16 amino acids. Trimming removed 4 bases from V and 0 bases from J, with 13 bases in between. The CDR3 loop is CASSAQLQSSYNEQFF. The DNA for the CDR3 is TGTGCCAGCAGTGCGCAGCTCCAAAGCTCCTACAATGAGCAGTTCTTC.

The CDR3 loop reads CASSSSAVSNQPQHF. Written as DNA, the CDR3 is TGTGCCAGCAGCTCCTCCGCGGTTAGCAATCAGCCCCAGCATTTT. The J gene is TRBJ1-5, the V gene TRBV5-4, with D uncertain. The CDR3 spans 15 residues. Germline V gene sequence: CDR1 SGHNT, CDR2 YYREEE (reference sequence). Trimming stripped 3 bases from V and 0 bases from J, with 10 bases between.

This clone was detected once. In DNA form, the CDR3 reads TGCGCCAGCAGCCCCCGGTCCTCTGGAAACACCATATATTTT. This gives the protein CASSPRSSGNTIYF. This chain connects TRBV5-1 to TRBJ1-3; D is undetermined. The ends were cut back, 4 bases at V and 0 bases at J, with 8 bases in the middle. The germline gives CDR1 SGHRS, CDR2 YFSETQ. The CDR3 covers 14 residues.

This chain uses TRBV4-2 with TRBJ2-3, with 13 positions matching TRBD2. Per the germline V gene, CDR1 is LGHNA and CDR2 is YNFKEQ. With 6 bases clipped from V and 6 bases from J, the junction kept 6 bases outside the gene matches. The CDR3 is made up of 15 amino acids. The CDR3 protein is CASRRTSGGADTQYF. The CDR3 DNA reads as TGTGCCAGCAGGCGAACTAGCGGGGGGGCGGATACGCAGTATTTT.